The sequence of this T cell receptor beta chain was determined in a study of T cells after yellow fever vaccination. The overall study: It was SMART-Seq v4 Ultra Low Input that prepared the fractions with low cell numbers.

The study's findings and limits: Post-booster reappearance was seen for most primary-vaccination clones (about 95% CD4, roughly 86% CD8). Peaking on day 5 versus 15, the secondary response was faster but weaker.

A note on this clonotype: Its antigen remains unknown.

As TCR cDNA was made by 5'RACE template switching, a universal primer site and UMIs were added. TCRdb fed the 5' RACE reads into MiXCR, producing one record per CDR3 protein. The sample lists some 390,000 distinct CDR3 sequences, roughly a sixth seen once, with over 15% in the top ten. Germline CDR1 is LGHNA and CDR2 is YSLEER. V trimming: 1 base; J trimming: 2 bases; junction bases outside the gene matches: 5. The CDR3 loop spans 16 amino acids. This specimen was PBMCs, taken before the yellow fever booster vaccination. This chain links TRBV4-3 with TRBJ2-5, with 9 nucleotides matching TRBD1. The source of this sequence is a man younger than 35 who received the YFV17D yellow fever vaccine. The CDR3 sequence is CASSQGIGTGQETQYF. CDR3 DNA: TGCGCCAGCAGCCAAGGCATCGGGACAGGGCAAGAGACCCAGTACTTC.